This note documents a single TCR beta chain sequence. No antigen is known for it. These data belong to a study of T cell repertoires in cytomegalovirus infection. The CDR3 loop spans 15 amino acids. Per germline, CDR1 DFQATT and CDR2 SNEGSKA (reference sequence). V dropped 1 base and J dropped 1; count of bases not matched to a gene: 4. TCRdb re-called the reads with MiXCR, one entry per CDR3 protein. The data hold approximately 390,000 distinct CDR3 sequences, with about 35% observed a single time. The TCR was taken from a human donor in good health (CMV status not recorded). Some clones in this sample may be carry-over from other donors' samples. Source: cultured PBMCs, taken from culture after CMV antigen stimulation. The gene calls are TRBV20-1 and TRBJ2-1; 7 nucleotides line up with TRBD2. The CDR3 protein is CSARGREWSYNEQFF. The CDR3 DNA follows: TGCAGTGCTAGAGGGCGGGAGTGGTCCTACAATGAGCAGTTCTTC.